Below are 18 T cell receptor beta chains sequenced from a single sample in a study of T cell responses to AZD1222 COVID-19 vaccine. Sequencing used immunoSEQ multiplex PCR; TCRdb keeps in-frame clones, though not all of them. The profile shows some 80,000 clones, more than 70% of them singletons. The source material was peripheral blood, sampled 28 days after the second dose of the MenACWY control vaccine. The receptor source for this set is an adult who received the MenACWY meningococcal vaccine as a control.

V and J are TRBV6-5 and TRBJ1-1, with D hard to call. Looked up from germline, CDR1 is MNHEY and CDR2 is SVGAGI. Trimming removed 2 bases from V and 1 base from J, with 5 bases in between. The CDR3 loop spans 13 amino acids. The chain's CDR3 is CASSYGRNTEAFF. The CDR3 DNA reads as TGTGCCAGCAGTTACGGGAGGAACACTGAAGCTTTCTTT.

The V and J genes are TRBV7-2 and TRBJ2-2; D gene unclear. V was clipped by 3 bases and J by 7 bases, with 12 bases between them. The CDR3 runs to 14 residues. Germline V gives CDR1 SGHTA, CDR2 FQGNSA. CDR3 DNA sequence: TGTGCCAGCAGCTTTCCCGGCGGCGTCGGGGAGCTGTTTTTT. Translated, it gives CASSFPGGVGELFF.

The chain carries TRBV29-1 and TRBJ1-1; 11 nucleotides agree with TRBD1. The ends lost 7 bases at V and 7 bases at J; junction bases unmatched: 11. Germline assignment: CDR1 SQVTM and CDR2 ANQGSEA. The CDR3 covers 14 residues. The CDR3 protein is CSATSTGTGGEAFF. The CDR3 DNA sequence: TGCAGCGCGACATCCACCGGGACAGGGGGTGAAGCTTTCTTT.

This clone was picked up a small number of times. The chain uses TRBV7-2 and TRBJ2-1; TRBD2 agrees at 9 bases. V was pared by 1 base and J by 3 bases, with 10 bases of the junction left unmatched. The CDR3 is made up of 18 amino acids. Per the germline V gene, CDR1 is SGHTA and CDR2 is FQGNSA. In DNA form, the CDR3 reads TGTGCCAGCAGCTTAGAAGGCGTTAGCGGGAGAAACTACAATGAGCAGTTCTTC. This encodes CASSLEGVSGRNYNEQFF.

The gene calls are TRBV18 and TRBJ1-5, with 10 bases identical to TRBD1. V lost 3 bases and J lost 6; bases outside the gene matches: 2. Germline values: CDR1 KGHSH, CDR2 LQKENI. This CDR3 has 14 amino acids. This CDR3 reads CASSPGQGTQPQHF. The CDR3 bases are TGTGCCAGCTCACCGGGACAGGGGACTCAGCCCCAGCATTTT.

The table lists this clone with a count of one. The chain is built from TRBV19 and TRBJ1-1, with TRBD1 identical over 10 bases. Germline CDR1 LNHDA, CDR2 SQIVND (reference sequence). V shed 6 bases and J 4 bases; nucleotides not matched to a gene: 8. This CDR3 has 15 residues. The CDR3 protein is CASRKRGQGLTEAFF. The CDR3 nucleotides read TGTGCCAGTAGAAAACGGGGACAGGGGCTCACTGAAGCTTTCTTT.

This clone was counted only a few times. The rearrangement links TRBV2 to TRBJ1-1; no firm D call. CDR3 length: 14 residues. The V and J ends lost 3 bases and 5 bases respectively, with 13 bases between them. Germline-derived CDR1 and CDR2 are SNHLY and FYNNEI. CDR3 loop: CASSEARHATEAFF. Written as DNA, the CDR3 is TGTGCCAGCAGTGAGGCGAGACACGCAACTGAAGCTTTCTTT.

This chain joins TRBV7-9 and TRBJ2-7, with D possibly being TRBD1 (5 bases). V lost 4 bases and J 4 bases, leaving 8 bases between the germline ends. The CDR3 length is 12 residues. Germline V gives CDR1 SEHNR, CDR2 FQNEAQ (reference sequence). The CDR3 nucleotides are TGTGCCAGCAGCTCGGACACTTACGAGCAGTACTTC. Translating it yields CASSSDTYEQYF.

The chain uses TRBV29-1 and TRBJ1-1; 10 bases are shared with TRBD1. Germline-derived CDR1 and CDR2 are SQVTM and ANQGSEA. This CDR3 region has 15 residues. Trimming removed 0 bases from V and 6 bases from J; junction bases left unmatched: 7. This CDR3 reads CSVEDPGQGLAEAFF. Here the CDR3 DNA reads TGCAGCGTTGAAGACCCGGGACAGGGGTTGGCTGAAGCTTTCTTT.

The V and J genes are TRBV19 and TRBJ2-2; D is ambiguous. V was clipped by 7 bases and J by 6 bases, with 9 bases between them. Germline V gene sequence: CDR1 LNHDA, CDR2 SQIVND (reference sequence). The CDR3 contains 12 residues. The CDR3 nucleotides are TGTGCCAGTATACCGGCTTCCGGGGAGCTGTTTTTT. The encoded protein is CASIPASGELFF.

This clone was seen a single time. The chain carries TRBV29-1 and TRBJ1-1; no clear D gene. The CDR3 length is 11 residues. Per germline, CDR1 SQVTM and CDR2 ANQGSEA. Trimming took off 4 bases at V and 8 bases at J, with 11 bases between the two ends. CDR3 residues: CSVAQIPEAFF. The CDR3 bases are TGCAGCGTTGCGCAGATCCCCGAAGCTTTCTTT.

This clone showed up just once. The chain has TRBV27 and TRBJ1-3; D unresolved. The CDR3 is made up of 13 amino acids. Germline V CDR1 and CDR2: MNHEY, SMNVEV (reference sequence). The V gene lost 5 bases and the J gene lost 4 bases, with 9 bases spanning the gap. CDR3 amino acids: CASSPRQGNTIYF. The CDR3, as DNA: TGTGCCAGCAGTCCCCGGCAGGGAAACACCATATATTTT.

The chain employs TRBV5-1 and TRBJ2-2; 7 bases match TRBD1. V lost 4 bases, J lost 3 bases, and 3 bases stayed unmatched. Germline values: CDR1 SGHRS, CDR2 YFSETQ. The CDR3 consists of 14 residues. This CDR3 reads CASSPGGYTGELFF. Here the CDR3 DNA reads TGCGCCAGCAGCCCAGGGGGTTACACCGGGGAGCTGTTTTTT.

The rearrangement joins TRBV5-4 to TRBJ1-1; 9 positions match TRBD1. V shed 4 bases, J shed 1 base, and the junction held 5 bases outside the gene matches. The CDR3 runs to 15 residues. Per germline, CDR1 SGHNT and CDR2 YYREEE (reference sequence). The chain's CDR3 is CASSNWDRENTEAFF. The DNA of the CDR3 is TGTGCCAGCAGCAACTGGGACAGGGAGAACACTGAAGCTTTCTTT.

This chain uses TRBV3-1 (or the pseudogene TRBV3-2) with TRBJ2-5; 7 bases line up with TRBD2. J gave up 5 bases and V 3 bases, and 9 bases lay outside the gene matches. The germline gives CDR1 LGHDT, CDR2 YNNKEL (reference sequence). CDR3 length: 15 residues. This CDR3 is CASSHTGGGAETQYF. CDR3 nucleotides: TGTGCCAGCAGCCACACCGGCGGGGGTGCTGAGACCCAGTACTTC.

Details on this clone: One end of the junction fails to match germline, which may point to a read error. This chain connects TRBV19 to TRBJ1-1, with TRBD1 as a possible D gene (6 bases). Germline V gives CDR1 LNHDA, CDR2 SQIVND (reference sequence). This CDR3 has 11 residues. Here the CDR3 DNA reads TGTGCCAGTACCACGGGGGACACTTTTTCGTTT. Protein sequence: CASTTGDTFSF.

The V gene is TRBV6-5, the J gene TRBJ1-5; possibly TRBD1 for D (5 bases). V was pared by 6 bases and J by 0 bases, with 12 bases between. The CDR3 covers 15 residues. CDR1 MNHEY and CDR2 SVGAGI come from the germline V gene. The CDR3 nucleotides read TGTGCCAGCAGCCCCAGGGCCTATAGCAATCAGCCCCAGCATTTT. The encoded protein is CASSPRAYSNQPQHF.

This rearrangement joins TRBV6-6 to TRBJ1-3, with D possibly being TRBD1 (6 bases). V shed 5 bases and J shed 2 bases, with 13 bases lying between them. Germline values: CDR1 MNHNY, CDR2 SVGAGI (reference sequence). This CDR3 spans 15 amino acids. This chain's CDR3 is CASSQPRTAGNTIYF. CDR3 DNA sequence: TGTGCCAGCAGTCAGCCGCGGACAGCTGGAAACACCATATATTTT.